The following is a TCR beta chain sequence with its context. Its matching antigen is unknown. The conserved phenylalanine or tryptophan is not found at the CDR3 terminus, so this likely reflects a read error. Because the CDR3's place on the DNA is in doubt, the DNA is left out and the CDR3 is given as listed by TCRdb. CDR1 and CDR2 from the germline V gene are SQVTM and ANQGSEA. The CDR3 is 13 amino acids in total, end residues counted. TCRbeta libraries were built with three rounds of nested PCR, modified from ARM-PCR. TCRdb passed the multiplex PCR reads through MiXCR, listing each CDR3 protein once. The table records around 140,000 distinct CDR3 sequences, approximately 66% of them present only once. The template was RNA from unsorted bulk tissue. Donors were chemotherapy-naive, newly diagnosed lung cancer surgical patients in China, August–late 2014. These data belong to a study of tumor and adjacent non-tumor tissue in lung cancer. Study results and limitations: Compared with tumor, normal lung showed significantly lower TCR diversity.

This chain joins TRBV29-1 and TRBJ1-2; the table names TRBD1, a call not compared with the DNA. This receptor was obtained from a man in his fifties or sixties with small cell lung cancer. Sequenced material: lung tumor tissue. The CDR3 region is CSVAEGINYGYTL.